A single sample gave rise to the 26 T cell receptor beta chains below, sequenced in a study of cytomegalovirus exposure and HLA in healthy donors. PCR was performed using 60 Vbeta and 13 Jbeta primers. Sequencing was performed with immunoSEQ multiplex PCR; in TCRdb, only in-frame clones are kept and a portion is missing. Here the sample spans roughly 150,000 clones, approximately 61% being singletons. The sequenced sample was PBMCs. The receptors originated from a human donor in good health.

The chain links TRBV29-1 to TRBJ2-1, with 8 positions matching TRBD2. Germline trimming cut 6 bases from V and 3 bases from J; bases unmatched to any gene: 7. The germline V gene encodes CDR1 SQVTM and CDR2 ANQGSEA. The CDR3 spans 14 residues. CDR3 DNA: TGCAGCGTAGTTAGCGGGATGCTCTACAATGAGCAGTTCTTC. It specifies CSVVSGMLYNEQFF.

This chain links TRBV19 with TRBJ2-7; TRBD2 agrees at 13 bases. From germline, CDR1 is LNHDA and CDR2 SQIVND (reference sequence). The CDR3 extends over 18 amino acids. V lost 6 bases and J lost 3; bases outside the gene matches: 14. The CDR3 nucleotides read TGTGCCAGTAGAACTACCGGGACTAGCGGGAACTATGTCTACGAGCAGTACTTC. Protein product: CASRTTGTSGNYVYEQYF.

The chain's CDR3 is CASSVEYEQYF. In DNA form, the CDR3 reads TGTGCCAGCAGCGTGGAGTACGAGCAGTACTTC. The chain links TRBV11-2 to TRBJ2-7; D not resolved. Trimming pared 5 bases from V and 4 bases from J, leaving 6 bases between. The CDR3 is 11 amino acids. CDR1 is SGHAT, CDR2 FQNNGV, per germline.

This clone appeared a single time. Other DNA sequences of this sample code for an identical CDR3. The rearrangement joins TRBV6-5 to TRBJ1-5, with D maybe TRBD1 (5 bases). This CDR3 has 15 residues. Germline assignment: CDR1 MNHEY and CDR2 SVGAGI. V was pared by 8 bases and J by 0 bases, with 14 bases between. CDR3 protein: CASGRTGDSNQPQHF. The CDR3, as DNA: TGTGCCAGCGGAAGGACGGGGGATAGCAATCAGCCCCAGCATTTT.

The CDR3, as DNA: TGTGCCAGCAGTGAGACCGGGACAGGGGATAGCTATAGCAATCAGCCCCAGCATTTT. Translating gives CASSETGTGDSYSNQPQHF. The chain uses TRBV2 and TRBJ1-5; 10 bases agree with TRBD1. V lost 3 bases, J lost 0 bases, and 11 bases stayed unmatched. CDR1 is SNHLY and CDR2 is FYNNEI in the germline V gene. This CDR3 region has 19 residues.

In DNA form, the CDR3 reads TGTGCCAGCAGCTTAGCCGGGCAGGGGGTTAGCTACGAGCAGTACTTC. Its protein product is CASSLAGQGVSYEQYF. This sequence joins TRBV7-6 and TRBJ2-7; TRBD1 agrees at 7 bases. The ends lost 0 bases at V and 3 bases at J; junction bases unmatched: 8. This CDR3 is 16 amino acids long. Looked up from germline, CDR1 is SGHVS and CDR2 is FNYEAQ.

The chain combines TRBV6-6 with TRBJ1-5, with 9 bases fitting TRBD1. Per germline, CDR1 MNHNY and CDR2 SVGAGI (reference sequence). Losses at the gene ends were 5 bases for V and 8 bases for J; bases not matched to a gene: 13. The CDR3 loop spans 16 amino acids. CDR3 sequence reads: CASSNPDRGISKPQHF. The CDR3 coding sequence is TGTGCCAGCAGTAATCCGGACAGGGGTATTTCGAAGCCCCAGCATTTT.

The chain links TRBV11-3 to TRBJ1-1; D unresolved. V dropped 6 bases and J dropped 1 base, with 15 bases sitting between them. Looked up from germline, CDR1 is SGHNT and CDR2 is YENEEA. The CDR3 spans 15 residues. The DNA of the CDR3 is TGTGCCAGCAGTCCTCCGGGAGGGCGGAACACTGAAGCTTTCTTT. This sequence encodes CASSPPGGRNTEAFF.

This clone was seen a few times. J is TRBJ2-2 and V is TRBV5-1, with 7 bases lining up with TRBD2. The germline gives CDR1 SGHRS, CDR2 YFSETQ. CDR3 length equals 15 residues. J lost 5 bases, V lost 2 bases, and 6 bases had no gene match. The CDR3 spells CASSLAGPSTGELFF. In DNA form, the CDR3 reads TGCGCCAGCAGCTTAGCGGGACCCTCGACCGGGGAGCTGTTTTTT.

This chain links TRBV18 with TRBJ2-2, with 12 bases matching TRBD2. This CDR3 is built from 16 residues. Germline V gene data show CDR1 as KGHSH and CDR2 as LQKENI. With V trimmed by 3 bases and J by 7 bases, 6 bases remained unmatched. As DNA, the CDR3 is TGTGCCAGCTCACCCGGACTAGCGGGACACGGCGGGGAGCTGTTTTTT. Translation gives CASSPGLAGHGGELFF.

The rearrangement uses TRBV4-1 and TRBJ2-5; TRBD2 agrees at 8 bases. The CDR3 is 15 residues long. In germline, CDR1 is MGHRA, CDR2 YSYEKL. V was pared by 1 base and J by 4 bases, with 5 bases of the junction left unmatched. CDR3 residues: CASSQAFLAGETQYF. The CDR3 DNA is TGCGCCAGCAGCCAAGCGTTCCTAGCGGGAGAGACCCAGTACTTC.

The rearrangement uses TRBV19 and TRBJ2-1, with 11 nucleotides matching TRBD2. There are 16 residues in the CDR3. After removal of 3 bases from V and 6 bases from J, the junction contained 7 bases not matched to a gene. Per germline, CDR1 LNHDA and CDR2 SQIVND (reference sequence). This chain's CDR3 is CASSILAGGPGNEQFF. The DNA of the CDR3 is TGTGCCAGTAGTATCTTAGCGGGAGGGCCGGGCAATGAGCAGTTCTTC.

This chain uses TRBV5-6 with TRBJ2-5; TRBD2 aligns across 7 bases. V trimming: 0 bases; J trimming: 1 base; junction bases outside the gene matches: 3. This CDR3 comprises 15 residues. Germline CDR1 reads SGHDT; CDR2 reads YYEEEE. The CDR3 protein is CASSLGLAVQETQYF. The DNA for the CDR3 is TGTGCCAGCAGCTTGGGGCTAGCGGTCCAAGAGACCCAGTACTTC.

The rearrangement uses TRBV5-8 and TRBJ2-7; 12 nucleotides align to TRBD2. Trimming took 1 base from V and 8 from J; bases not matched to a gene: 7. Per the germline V gene, CDR1 is SGHTS and CDR2 is YDEGEE. The CDR3 is 15 amino acids. In nucleotides, the CDR3 is TGTGCCAGCAGCTTGATCCTAGCGGGAGGGCGTCAGCAGTACTTC. It yields the protein CASSLILAGGRQQYF.

J is TRBJ2-7 and V is TRBV11-3, with D possibly TRBD2 on 5 matching bases. V dropped 8 bases and J dropped 3 bases, with 17 bases sitting between them. Germline V gives CDR1 SGHNT, CDR2 YENEEA. CDR3 size: 14 residues. The CDR3 protein is CASRRRPSDYEQYF. The CDR3 nucleotides are TGTGCCAGCCGCCGGAGGCCGTCAGACTACGAGCAGTACTTC.

This clone was counted a few times. The V and J genes are TRBV5-3 and TRBJ1-5, with a tentative D call TRBD1 (6 bases). TRBV5-3 is an ORF, and what it does is uncertain. The CDR3 contains 14 residues. V was trimmed by 0 bases and J by 4 bases, leaving 8 bases between them. The CDR3 bases are TGTGCCAGAAGCTTGGGGGACAAAAATCAGCCCCAGCATTTT. The encoded protein is CARSLGDKNQPQHF.

The chain is built from TRBV2 and TRBJ2-2, with D tentatively TRBD2 (6 bases). The CDR3 is 11 amino acids. V was cut by 8 bases and J by 9 bases, with 10 bases left in between. The germline V gene has CDR1 SNHLY and CDR2 FYNNEI. The CDR3: CASRDWWELFF. The CDR3 nucleotides read TGTGCCAGCCGGGACTGGTGGGAGCTGTTTTTT.

This clone was found a few times. The chain links TRBV2 to TRBJ2-3; TRBD1 matches at 7 bases. Germline V gives CDR1 SNHLY, CDR2 FYNNEI. This CDR3 contains 15 residues. V lost 2 bases to trimming and J lost 3 bases; unmatched junction nucleotides: 5. The DNA of the CDR3 is TGTGCCAGCAGTGAATGGGACAGAACTACAGATACGCAGTATTTT. Translated: CASSEWDRTTDTQYF.

The chain links TRBV4-2 to TRBJ2-5, with 9 bases identical to TRBD2. TRBJ2-7 matches the DNA end more closely, so the J call is doubtful. The CDR3 length is 16 residues. Germline V gene sequence: CDR1 LGHNA, CDR2 YNFKEQ. CDR3 DNA sequence: TGTGCCAGCAGCCAAGACCAGCGGGAGGCCCTCTACGAGCAGTACTTC. Translated, it gives CASSQDQREALYEQYF.

This chain connects TRBV29-1 to TRBJ2-7; the D is unclear. The CDR3 is made up of 14 amino acids. The germline V and J ends were trimmed by 2 bases and 2 bases, with 13 bases remaining between them. CDR1 and CDR2 from the germline V gene are SQVTM and ANQGSEA. The CDR3 spells CSVEFSAVPYEQYF. In nucleotides, the CDR3 is TGCAGCGTTGAATTCAGTGCCGTTCCCTACGAGCAGTACTTC.

The rearrangement joins TRBV10-3 to TRBJ2-7, with TRBD1 matching over 8 bases. The CDR3 contains 16 residues. J was trimmed by 0 bases and V by 0 bases; bases with no gene match: 4. CDR1 is ENHRY and CDR2 is SYGVKD in the germline V gene. The CDR3, as DNA: TGTGCCATCAGTGAGTCCAGAACAGGGGGCTCCTACGAGCAGTACTTC. It specifies CAISESRTGGSYEQYF.

There are a few counts of this clone. CDR3 sequence reads: CASGRGHGELFF. In DNA form, the CDR3 reads TGTGCCAGCGGAAGGGGCCACGGGGAGCTGTTTTTT. The rearrangement uses TRBV6-5 and TRBJ2-2; TRBD1 might be the D (5 bases). The V end lost 8 bases, the J end lost 7 bases, and 11 bases lay between the germline ends. The CDR3 loop spans 12 amino acids. Germline V CDR1 and CDR2: MNHEY, SVGAGI.

This clone showed up just a few times. The rearrangement uses TRBV9 and TRBJ2-1, with 7 nucleotides matching TRBD2. V gave up 0 bases and J gave up 3 bases; unmatched junction bases: 6. The CDR3 totals 16 residues. Per germline, CDR1 SGDLS and CDR2 YYNGEE. CDR3 sequence (DNA): TGTGCCAGCAGCGTAGAGTCTAGCGGACTCTACAATGAGCAGTTCTTC. It encodes CASSVESSGLYNEQFF.

Remarks on this clone: One end of the junction varies from germline; a read error may be responsible. V is TRBV19 and J is TRBJ2-3; a weak D match, TRBD2 (5 bases). CDR1 and CDR2 (germline): LNHDA, SQIVND (reference sequence). The CDR3 loop spans 16 amino acids. The CDR3 region has the DNA TGTGTCAGTAGTATAGACGGGGAACTAATGGGCGATACGCAGTATTTT. Translation: CVSSIDGELMGDTQYF.

The chain carries TRBV15 and TRBJ2-1; 12 bases are shared with TRBD2. V was pared by 4 bases and J by 6 bases, with 4 bases of the junction left unmatched. Germline V gene lookup returns CDR1 LNHNV and CDR2 YYDKDF (reference sequence). This CDR3 comprises 15 residues. This chain's CDR3 is CATSTSGRASNEQFF. The DNA for the CDR3 is TGTGCCACCAGCACTAGCGGGAGGGCCTCCAATGAGCAGTTCTTC.

This rearrangement joins TRBV5-4 to TRBJ1-5, with TRBD1 as a possible D gene (5 bases). The CDR3 runs to 14 residues. Trimming pared 2 bases from V and 3 bases from J, leaving 9 bases between. Germline V CDR1 and CDR2: SGHNT, YYREEE (reference sequence). The CDR3 coding sequence is TGTGCCAGCAGCTTACCAGGGTCCAATCAGCCCCAGCATTTT. This translates into CASSLPGSNQPQHF. The full variable domain, with the rest looked up from reference TRBV5-4 and TRBJ1-5, is ETGVTQSPTHLIKTRGQQVTLRCSSQSGHNTVSWYQQALGQGPQFIFQYYREEENGRGNFPPRFSGLQFPNYSSELNVNALELDDSALYLCASSLPGSNQPQHFGDGTRLSIL.